The present T cell receptor beta chain was sequenced within a study of T cell responses to AZD1222 COVID-19 vaccine. Clones were read by immunoSEQ multiplex PCR, and TCRdb kept only the in-frame ones, dropping some. The sample has approximately 74,000 clones; 86% are singletons. Germline V lookup: CDR1 MNHEY, CDR2 SVGAGI. This CDR3 contains 13 residues. The ends were cut back, 6 bases at V and 10 bases at J, with 13 bases in the middle. The clonotype originates from an adult in good health. The sample here was peripheral blood, taken on day 0 of AZD1222 vaccination. The chain has TRBV6-5 and TRBJ1-6; tentative D call: TRBD1 (6 bases). This CDR3 is CASRTGAGSPLHF. The CDR3, as DNA: TGTGCCAGCAGGACAGGTGCTGGATCACCCCTCCACTTT.